The 23 T cell receptor beta chains listed next were all sequenced from one sample in a study of T cell responses to AZD1222 COVID-19 vaccine. Here immunoSEQ multiplex PCR was the method, and the copy in TCRdb shows in-frame clones only, minus some. The data hold around 120,000 clones, with less than 95% observed a single time. Sequenced material: peripheral blood, taken on day 0 of AZD1222 vaccination. The origin of the receptors is an adult in good health.

This clone has just a few counts. This chain links TRBV5-4 with TRBJ1-5, with TRBD1 matching 8 bases. The CDR3 loop spans 15 amino acids. V shed 3 bases, J shed 7 bases, and the junction held 9 bases outside the gene matches. Germline lookup yields CDR1 SGHNT and CDR2 YYREEE (reference sequence). DNA for the CDR3: TGTGCCAGCAGCTCCGACAGGGGCCTATTGCAGCCCCAGCATTTT. It is translated as CASSSDRGLLQPQHF.

The V and J genes are TRBV19 and TRBJ1-5; tentatively, D is TRBD1 (5 bases). The CDR3 consists of 14 residues. The ends were cut back, 6 bases at V and 2 bases at J, with 11 bases in the middle. Germline assignment: CDR1 LNHDA and CDR2 SQIVND (reference sequence). The CDR3 DNA is TGTGCCAGTAGCCTGGGACGGCGCAATCAGCCCCAGCATTTT. It specifies CASSLGRRNQPQHF.

This rearrangement joins TRBV27 to TRBJ1-5; no clear D. The CDR3 contains 17 residues. The V gene's germline CDR1 is MNHEY and CDR2 SMNVEV (reference sequence). V shed 5 bases and J shed 6 bases, with 23 bases lying between them. CDR3 region: CASSRIPTGSLPQPQHF. CDR3 in DNA: TGTGCCAGCAGTCGGATACCTACGGGGTCTCTCCCTCAGCCCCAGCATTTT.

This clone came up once. This chain links TRBV3-1 (or the pseudogene TRBV3-2) with TRBJ2-7; tentative D call: TRBD1 (6 bases). The CDR3 spans 18 residues. V was cut by 0 bases and J by 2 bases, with 20 bases left in between. Germline CDR1 reads LGHDT; CDR2 reads YNNKEL (reference sequence). CDR3 residues: CASSQEAGVTGKPYEQYF. Here the CDR3 DNA reads TGTGCCAGCAGCCAAGAAGCTGGGGTGACAGGTAAACCCTACGAGCAGTACTTC.

The gene calls are TRBV13 and TRBJ2-7; perhaps TRBD2 as D (6 bases). The V end lost 3 bases, the J end lost 0 bases, and 12 bases lay between the germline ends. CDR3 length: 15 amino acids. Germline CDR1 and CDR2: PRHDT and FYEKMQ (reference sequence). CDR3 sequence (DNA): TGTGCCAGCAGCTTCGAAGCGGGCCCCTCCTACGAGCAGTACTTC. The encoded protein is CASSFEAGPSYEQYF.

This clone was counted between two and nine times. The gene calls are TRBV28 and TRBJ1-6, with D unclear. From germline, CDR1 is MDHEN and CDR2 SYDVKM. V lost 4 bases and J 6 bases, leaving 16 bases between the germline ends. The CDR3 covers 16 residues. CDR3 in amino acids: CASSSPPGGSNSPLHF. CDR3 in DNA: TGTGCCAGCAGTTCCCCCCCGGGAGGGAGTAATTCACCCCTCCACTTT.

CDR3 bases: TGTGCCAGCAGTATTCTTTTGGACAATGAGCAGTTCTTC. Residues: CASSILLDNEQFF. This sequence joins TRBV6-1 and TRBJ2-1; unclear D gene. Between the trimmed V and J ends, which lost 5 bases and 5 bases, there was a span of 10 bases. CDR3 length: 13 residues. Germline V gives CDR1 MNHNS, CDR2 SASEGT.

In its sample, this clone was seen a few times. The V gene is TRBV7-3, the J gene TRBJ1-6; D remains unclear. The V gene lost 1 base and the J gene lost 3 bases, with 7 bases spanning the gap. This CDR3 comprises 15 residues. Germline V gives CDR1 SGHTA, CDR2 FQGTGA. The CDR3 region is CASSLSGSYNSPLHF. The CDR3 DNA follows: TGTGCCAGCAGCTTAAGCGGGAGCTATAATTCACCCCTCCACTTT.

The chain is built from TRBV6-6 and TRBJ2-2; no clear D gene. Germline CDR1 reads MNHNY; CDR2 reads SVGAGI (reference sequence). Trimming shortened V by 4 bases and J by 6 bases, and 9 bases separated the two germline ends. The CDR3 length is 13 residues. CDR3 sequence: CASSLASAGELFF. CDR3 DNA: TGTGCCAGCAGTTTGGCTTCGGCCGGGGAGCTGTTTTTT.

This sequence joins TRBV9 and TRBJ1-6, with a possible D match to TRBD1 (6 bases). CDR1 and CDR2 (germline): SGDLS, YYNGEE. This CDR3 has 14 amino acids. The germline V and J ends were trimmed by 3 bases and 10 bases, with 14 bases remaining between them. CDR3 sequence: CASSETGPTSPLHF. The CDR3 bases are TGTGCCAGCAGCGAAACAGGGCCCACCTCACCCCTCCACTTT.

The V call is TRBV28, the J call TRBJ2-7, with D perhaps matching TRBD1 (6 bases). CDR1 and CDR2 (germline): MDHEN, SYDVKM. Between the trimmed V and J ends, which lost 7 bases and 0 bases, there was a span of 16 bases. This CDR3 is built from 15 residues. CDR3 sequence (DNA): TGTGCCAGCAACCTTCGGGACATGTCCTCCTACGAGCAGTACTTC. Its translation is CASNLRDMSSYEQYF.

The rearrangement uses TRBV27 and TRBJ1-1; D is perhaps TRBD1 (5 bases). The germline V and J ends were trimmed by 4 bases and 1 base, with 19 bases remaining between them. The CDR3 is 17 amino acids. Germline CDR1 reads MNHEY; CDR2 reads SMNVEV (reference sequence). CDR3 DNA sequence: TGTGCCAGCAGTTCGAGCTCCCTACTGACAGAGAACACTGAAGCTTTCTTT. Translating gives CASSSSSLLTENTEAFF.

V gene TRBV2 combines with J gene TRBJ1-1; D remains unclear. The CDR3 contains 13 residues. Trimming left V 6 bases short and J 6 bases short, with 14 bases between. Germline V lookup: CDR1 SNHLY, CDR2 FYNNEI. The CDR3: CASSRGGFAEAFF. The CDR3 bases are TGTGCCAGCAGCCGAGGAGGGTTCGCTGAAGCTTTCTTT.

The chain employs TRBV6-5 and TRBJ2-7; D gene uncertain. There are 15 residues in the CDR3. Looked up from germline, CDR1 is MNHEY and CDR2 is SVGAGI. The V end was cut by 0 bases, the J end by 2 bases, with 11 bases between. CDR3 amino acids: CASSYSNSAPYEQYF. The CDR3 DNA is TGTGCCAGCAGTTACTCGAATTCAGCCCCCTACGAGCAGTACTTC.

The chain has TRBV5-5 and TRBJ2-3; no firm D call. Germline CDR1 and CDR2: SGHKS and YYEKEE (reference sequence). Trimming left V 0 bases short and J 4 bases short, with 12 bases between. The CDR3 has 15 amino acids. CDR3 sequence: CASSLGRTGADTQYF. CDR3 in DNA: TGTGCCAGCAGCTTGGGCAGAACCGGCGCAGATACGCAGTATTTT.

The rearrangement uses TRBV7-9 and TRBJ1-2; D is undetermined. Germline CDR1 is SEHNR and CDR2 is FQNEAQ (reference sequence). Deletions cut 0 bases from V and 0 bases from J, with 5 bases between. The CDR3 is 14 amino acids. The CDR3: CASSLAGSNYGYTF. In DNA form, the CDR3 reads TGTGCCAGCAGCTTAGCGGGATCTAACTATGGCTACACCTTC.

This clone was observed a handful of times. CDR3 sequence: CASSAGTVGDLNTEAFF. CDR3 nucleotide sequence: TGCGCCAGCAGCGCAGGGACGGTAGGGGACCTGAACACTGAAGCTTTCTTT. The chain combines TRBV5-1 with TRBJ1-1; weak D call: TRBD1 (5 bases). CDR3 size: 17 residues. The germline V gene has CDR1 SGHRS and CDR2 YFSETQ. The V gene lost 4 bases and the J gene lost 0 bases, with 19 bases spanning the gap.

The chain carries TRBV9 and TRBJ2-2, with TRBD2 identical over 7 bases. The length of the CDR3 is 15 residues. CDR1 is SGDLS, CDR2 YYNGEE, per germline. The ends lost 4 bases at V and 6 bases at J; junction bases unmatched: 9. The CDR3 nucleotides are TGTGCCAGCAGCCGCAACGGGGGGAGATCCGGGGAGCTGTTTTTT. Protein: CASSRNGGRSGELFF. Full variable domain (remainder filled in from reference TRBV9 and TRBJ2-2): DSGVTQTPKHLITATGQRVTLRCSPRSGDLSVYWYQQSLDQGLQFLIQYYNGEERAKGNILERFSAQQFPDLHSELNLSSLELGDSALYFCASSRNGGRSGELFFGEGSRLTVL.

The chain joins TRBV19 to TRBJ2-1; a possible D gene is TRBD2 (5 bases). CDR1 and CDR2 from the germline V gene are LNHDA and SQIVND (reference sequence). There are 15 residues in the CDR3. The V and J ends lost 0 bases and 4 bases respectively, with 10 bases between them. For the CDR3, the DNA is TGTGCCAGTAGTATAGATCACAGCGGTTACAATGAGCAGTTCTTC. Translated, it gives CASSIDHSGYNEQFF. The variable domain in full, with the rest retrieved from reference TRBV19 and TRBJ2-1, is DGGITQSPKYLFRKEGQNVTLSCEQNLNHDAMYWYRQDPGQGLRLIYYSQIVNDFQKGDIAEGYSVSREKKESFPLTVTSAQKNPTAFYLCASSIDHSGYNEQFFGPGTRLTVL.

This sequence joins TRBV5-5 and TRBJ1-6; TRBD1 aligns across 11 bases. CDR3 length: 16 amino acids. Germline CDR1 reads SGHKS; CDR2 reads YYEKEE (reference sequence). V lost 1 base to trimming and J lost 9 bases; unmatched junction nucleotides: 6. The CDR3 region has the DNA TGTGCCAGCAGCTTGTCCCCGGGACAGGGGGTTTCACCCCTCCACTTT. As protein: CASSLSPGQGVSPLHF.

This sequence joins TRBV10-3 and TRBJ1-1, with 7 bases lining up with TRBD1. This CDR3 contains 13 residues. Germline values: CDR1 ENHRY, CDR2 SYGVKD. V was pared by 7 bases and J by 1 base, with 3 bases of the junction left unmatched. Written as DNA, the CDR3 is TGTGCCATCACCGGGACAGCGAACACTGAAGCTTTCTTT. Protein: CAITGTANTEAFF.

The rearrangement uses TRBV6-1 and TRBJ2-7, with D unresolved. This CDR3 has 14 amino acids. Germline V gene sequence: CDR1 MNHNS, CDR2 SASEGT. Trimming left V 2 bases short and J 4 bases short, with 12 bases between. The CDR3 DNA follows: TGTGCCAGCAGTGAACCGAGTCTCTTGTACGAGCAGTACTTC. Translation: CASSEPSLLYEQYF.

The chain links TRBV6-2 or TRBV6-3 to TRBJ2-4, with TRBD2 identical over 10 bases. Germline values: CDR1 MNHEY, CDR2 SVGEGT. The ends lost 5 bases at V and 1 base at J; junction bases unmatched: 5. This CDR3 is 16 amino acids long. This chain's CDR3 is CASSLLSGRAKNIQYF. CDR3 DNA: TGTGCCAGCAGTCTCCTTAGCGGGAGGGCCAAAAACATTCAGTACTTC.